The 2 T cell receptor beta chains in this list originate from one sample, sequenced in a study of T cells after posttransplantation cyclophosphamide. Measured with immunoSEQ multiplex PCR; TCRdb has only the in-frame clones, and not every one. The table has tens of thousands of clones, more than 70% seen once. The sample was PBMCs. Receptor source: a man aged 30 to 45 with a blood cancer, CMV-positive, and with a related stem cell donor.

The rearrangement uses TRBV6-4 and TRBJ1-5, with 7 bases identical to TRBD1. Per the germline V gene, CDR1 is MRHNA and CDR2 is SNTAGT. The CDR3 spans 15 residues. Trimming at V came to 10 bases and at J to 7 bases, leaving 16 bases not matched to a gene. The CDR3 DNA is TGTGCCACCAGGGGCGGGACAGCGATTCAGCAGCCCCAGCATTTT. Its translation: CATRGGTAIQQPQHF.

This clone was counted between two and nine times. Written as DNA, the CDR3 is TGTGCCAGCAGCTTAGAAGCACCGGGAGCTTTCTTT. Translating it yields CASSLEAPGAFF. The chain couples TRBV7-9 to TRBJ1-1; D remains unclear. This CDR3 comprises 12 residues. V was trimmed by 1 base and J by 10 bases, leaving 10 bases between them. Germline loops: CDR1 SEHNR, CDR2 FQNEAQ (reference sequence).